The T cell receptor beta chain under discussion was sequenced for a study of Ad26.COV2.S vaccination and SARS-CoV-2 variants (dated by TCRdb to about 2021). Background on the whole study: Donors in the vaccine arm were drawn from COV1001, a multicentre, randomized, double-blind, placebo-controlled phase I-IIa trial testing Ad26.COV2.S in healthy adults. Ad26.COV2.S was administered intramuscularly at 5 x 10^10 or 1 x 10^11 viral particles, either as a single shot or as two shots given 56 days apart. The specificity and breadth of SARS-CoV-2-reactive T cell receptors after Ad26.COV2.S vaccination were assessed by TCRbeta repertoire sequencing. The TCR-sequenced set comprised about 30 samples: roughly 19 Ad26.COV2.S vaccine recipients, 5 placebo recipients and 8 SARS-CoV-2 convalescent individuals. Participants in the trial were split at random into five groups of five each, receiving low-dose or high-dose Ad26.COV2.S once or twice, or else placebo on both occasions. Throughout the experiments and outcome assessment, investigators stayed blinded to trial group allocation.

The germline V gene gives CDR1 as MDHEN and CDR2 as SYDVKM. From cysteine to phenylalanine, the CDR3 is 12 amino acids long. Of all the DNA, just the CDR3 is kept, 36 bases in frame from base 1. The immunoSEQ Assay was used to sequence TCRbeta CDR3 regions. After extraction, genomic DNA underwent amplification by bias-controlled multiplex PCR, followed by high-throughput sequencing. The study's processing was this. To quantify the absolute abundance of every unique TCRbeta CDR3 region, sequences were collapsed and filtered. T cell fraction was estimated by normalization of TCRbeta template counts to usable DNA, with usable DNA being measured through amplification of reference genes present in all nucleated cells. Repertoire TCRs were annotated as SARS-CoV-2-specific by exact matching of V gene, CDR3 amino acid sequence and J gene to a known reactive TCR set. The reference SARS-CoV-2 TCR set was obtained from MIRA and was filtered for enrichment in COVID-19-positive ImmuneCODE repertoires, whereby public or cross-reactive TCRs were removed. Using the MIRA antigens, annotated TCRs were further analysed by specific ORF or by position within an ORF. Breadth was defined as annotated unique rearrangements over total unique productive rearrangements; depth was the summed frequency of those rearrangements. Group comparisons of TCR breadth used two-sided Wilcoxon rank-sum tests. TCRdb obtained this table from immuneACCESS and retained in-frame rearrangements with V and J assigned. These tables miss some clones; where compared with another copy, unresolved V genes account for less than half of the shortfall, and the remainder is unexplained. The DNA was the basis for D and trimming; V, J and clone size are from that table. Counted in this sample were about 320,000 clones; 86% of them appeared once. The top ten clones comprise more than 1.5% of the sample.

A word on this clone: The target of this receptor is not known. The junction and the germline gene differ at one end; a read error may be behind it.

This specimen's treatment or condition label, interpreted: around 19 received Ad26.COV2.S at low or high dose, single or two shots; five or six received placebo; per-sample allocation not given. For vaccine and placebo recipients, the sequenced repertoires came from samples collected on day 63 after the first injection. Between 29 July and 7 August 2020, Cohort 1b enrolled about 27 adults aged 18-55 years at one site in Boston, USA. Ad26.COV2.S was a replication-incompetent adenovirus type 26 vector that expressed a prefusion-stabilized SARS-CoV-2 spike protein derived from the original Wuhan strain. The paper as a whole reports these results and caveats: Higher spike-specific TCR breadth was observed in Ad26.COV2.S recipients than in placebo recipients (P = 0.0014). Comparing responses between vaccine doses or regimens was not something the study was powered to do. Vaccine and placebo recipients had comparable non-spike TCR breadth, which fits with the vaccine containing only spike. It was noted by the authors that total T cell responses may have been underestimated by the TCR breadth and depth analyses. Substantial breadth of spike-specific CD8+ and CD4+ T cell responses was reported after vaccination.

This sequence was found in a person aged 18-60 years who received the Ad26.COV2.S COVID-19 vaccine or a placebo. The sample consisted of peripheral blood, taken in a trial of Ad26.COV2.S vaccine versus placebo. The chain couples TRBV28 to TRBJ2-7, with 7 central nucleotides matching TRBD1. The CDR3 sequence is CASSPQYGRGSF. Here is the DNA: TGTGCCAGCAGTCCCCAGTACGGCAGGGGGTCCTTC.